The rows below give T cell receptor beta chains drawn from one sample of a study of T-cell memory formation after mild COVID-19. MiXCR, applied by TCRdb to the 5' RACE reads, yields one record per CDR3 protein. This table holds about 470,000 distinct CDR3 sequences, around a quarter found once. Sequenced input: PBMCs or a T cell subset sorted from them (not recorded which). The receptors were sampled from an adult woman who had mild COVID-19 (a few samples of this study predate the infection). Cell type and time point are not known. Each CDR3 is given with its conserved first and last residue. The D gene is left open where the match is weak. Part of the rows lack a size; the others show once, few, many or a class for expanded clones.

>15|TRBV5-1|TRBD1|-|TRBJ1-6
TGCGCCAGCAGCTCAGGGACAGGGTACGGTTCACCCCTCCACTTT
CASSSGTGYGSPLHF
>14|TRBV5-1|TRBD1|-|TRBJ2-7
TGCGCCAGCAGCCGCGGACAGGGGGACTACGAGCAGTACTTC
CASSRGQGDYEQYF
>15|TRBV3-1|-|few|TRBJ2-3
TGTGCCAGCAGCCCATCGGCGACGGGAACAGATACGCAGTATTTT
CASSPSATGTDTQYF
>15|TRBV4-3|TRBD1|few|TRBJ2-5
TGCGCCAGCAGCCAAGATGAGACAGGGGTAGAGACCCAGTACTTC
CASSQDETGVETQYF
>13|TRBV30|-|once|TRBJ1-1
TGTGCCTGGAGTGTATCGTCCCTAAGCGAAGCTTTCTTT
CAWSVSSLSEAFF
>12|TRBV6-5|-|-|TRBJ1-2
TGTGCCACCTGGAGTCTTGACTATGGCTACACCTTC
CATWSLDYGYTF
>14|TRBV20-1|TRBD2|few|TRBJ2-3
TGCAGTGCTGTTTTGACTAGCGGATCCGATACGCAGTATTTT
CSAVLTSGSDTQYF
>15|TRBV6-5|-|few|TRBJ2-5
TGTGCCAGCAGTTACTCAGGGGTCACTAAAGAGACCCAGTACTTC
CASSYSGVTKETQYF
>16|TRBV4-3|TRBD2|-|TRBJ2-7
TGCGCCAGCAGCCAAGGATCCACTAGCGGGAGCGACGAGCAGTACTTC
CASSQGSTSGSDEQYF
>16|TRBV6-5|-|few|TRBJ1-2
TGTGCCAGCAGTTACTCTACAGGGTTCCCTAACTATGGCTACACCTTC
CASSYSTGFPNYGYTF
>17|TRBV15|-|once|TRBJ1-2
TGTGCCACCAGCAGTAACTTTTTTGCTCGGCCTAACTATGGCTACACCTTC
CATSSNFFARPNYGYTF
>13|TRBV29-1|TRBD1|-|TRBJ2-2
TGCAGCGTCCGAGAAGGGGGCCCCGGGGAGCTGTTTTTT
CSVREGGPGELFF
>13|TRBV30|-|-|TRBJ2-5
TGTGCCTGGAGGGGGGACTACCAAGAGACCCAGTACTTC
CAWRGDYQETQYF
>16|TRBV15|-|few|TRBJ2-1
TGTGCCACCAGCAGAGACCTGGGAAGAGTCTACAATGAGCAGTTCTTC
CATSRDLGRVYNEQFF
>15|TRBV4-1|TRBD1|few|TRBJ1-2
TGCGCCAGCAGCCATTTTATGGGACAGGACTATGGCTACACCTTC
CASSHFMGQDYGYTF
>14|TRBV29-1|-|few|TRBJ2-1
TGCAGCGTCGAGGACTTAAGCTCCTACAATGAGCAGTTCTTC
CSVEDLSSYNEQFF
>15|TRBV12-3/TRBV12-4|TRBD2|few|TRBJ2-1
TGTGCCAGCAGTTTGGTTCCTAGCGGGGGCCTAAAACACACCTTC
CASSLVPSGGLKHTF
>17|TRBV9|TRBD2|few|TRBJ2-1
TGTGCCAGCAGTTCCCCCGGGACTAGCGTAATGTACAATGAGCAGTTCTTC
CASSSPGTSVMYNEQFF
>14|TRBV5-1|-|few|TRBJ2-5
TGCGCCAGCAGCTTGGGTGGGACTGAAGAGACCCAGTACTTC
CASSLGGTEETQYF
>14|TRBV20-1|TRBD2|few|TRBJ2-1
TGCAGTGCTAGTCCTAGCGGGGGGGCCTATGAGCAGTTCTTC
CSASPSGGAYEQFF